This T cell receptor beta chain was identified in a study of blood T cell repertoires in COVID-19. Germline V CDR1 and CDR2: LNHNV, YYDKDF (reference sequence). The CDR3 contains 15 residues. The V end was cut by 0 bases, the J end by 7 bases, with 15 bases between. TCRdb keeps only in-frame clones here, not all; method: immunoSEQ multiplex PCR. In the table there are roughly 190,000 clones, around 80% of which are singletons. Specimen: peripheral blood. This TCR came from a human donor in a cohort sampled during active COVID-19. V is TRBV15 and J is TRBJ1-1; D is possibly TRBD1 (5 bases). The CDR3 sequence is CATSRDRGVGNEAFF. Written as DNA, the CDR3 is TGTGCCACCAGCAGAGATCGGGGGGTAGGCAATGAAGCTTTCTTT. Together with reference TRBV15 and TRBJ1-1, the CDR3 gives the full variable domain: DAMVIQNPRYQVTQFGKPVTLSCSQTLNHNVMYWYQQKSSQAPKLLFHYYDKDFNNEADTPDNFQSRRPNTSFCFLDIRSPGLGDTAMYLCATSRDRGVGNEAFFGQGTRLTVV.